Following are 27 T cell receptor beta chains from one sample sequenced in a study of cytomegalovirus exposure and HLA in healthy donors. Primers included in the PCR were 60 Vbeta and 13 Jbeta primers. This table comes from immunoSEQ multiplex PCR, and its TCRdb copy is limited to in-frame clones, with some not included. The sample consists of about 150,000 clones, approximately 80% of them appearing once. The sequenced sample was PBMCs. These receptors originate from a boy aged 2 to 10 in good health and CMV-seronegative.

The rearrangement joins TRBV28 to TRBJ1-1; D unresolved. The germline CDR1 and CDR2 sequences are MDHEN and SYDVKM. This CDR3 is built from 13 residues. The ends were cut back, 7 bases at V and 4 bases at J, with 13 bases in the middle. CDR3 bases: TGTGCCAGCACCCCAGCGGAGCGCACTGAAGCTTTCTTT. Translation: CASTPAERTEAFF.

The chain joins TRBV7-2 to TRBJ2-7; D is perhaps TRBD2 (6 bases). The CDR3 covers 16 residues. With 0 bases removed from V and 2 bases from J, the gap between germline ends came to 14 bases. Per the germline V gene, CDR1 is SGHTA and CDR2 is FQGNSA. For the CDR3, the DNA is TGTGCCAGCAGCTTAGCAGCCGGGGGTCTCCCCTACGAGCAGTACTTC. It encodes CASSLAAGGLPYEQYF.

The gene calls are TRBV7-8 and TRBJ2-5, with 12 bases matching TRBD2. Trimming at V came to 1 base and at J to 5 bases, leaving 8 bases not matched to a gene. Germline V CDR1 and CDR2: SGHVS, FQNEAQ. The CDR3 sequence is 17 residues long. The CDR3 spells CASSLEIGLAGGETQYF. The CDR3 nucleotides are TGTGCCAGCAGCTTAGAAATAGGGCTAGCGGGAGGGGAGACCCAGTACTTC.

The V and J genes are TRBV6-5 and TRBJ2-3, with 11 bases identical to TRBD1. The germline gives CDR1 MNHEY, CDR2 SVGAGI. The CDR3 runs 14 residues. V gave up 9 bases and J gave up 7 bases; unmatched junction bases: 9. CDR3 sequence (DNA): TGTGCCAGTCACCGGGACAGGGGGAGGAATACGCAGTATTTT. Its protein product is CASHRDRGRNTQYF.

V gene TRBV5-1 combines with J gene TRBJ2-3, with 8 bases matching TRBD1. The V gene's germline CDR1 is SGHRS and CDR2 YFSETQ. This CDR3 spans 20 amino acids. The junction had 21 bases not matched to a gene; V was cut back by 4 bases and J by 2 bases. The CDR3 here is CASSLSDGTGIGLTTDTQYF. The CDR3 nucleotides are TGCGCCAGCAGCCTAAGCGACGGGACAGGTATCGGGCTTACCACAGATACGCAGTATTTT.

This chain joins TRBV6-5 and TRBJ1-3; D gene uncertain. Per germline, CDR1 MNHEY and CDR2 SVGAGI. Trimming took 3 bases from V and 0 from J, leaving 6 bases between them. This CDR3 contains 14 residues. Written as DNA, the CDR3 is TGTGCCAGCAGTTATCTCGGCTCTGGAAACACCATATATTTT. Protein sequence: CASSYLGSGNTIYF.

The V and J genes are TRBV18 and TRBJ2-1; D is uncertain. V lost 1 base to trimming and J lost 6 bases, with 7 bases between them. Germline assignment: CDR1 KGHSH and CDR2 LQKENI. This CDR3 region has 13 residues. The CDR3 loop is CASSPQRSNEQFF. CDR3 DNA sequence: TGTGCCAGCTCACCACAGAGAAGCAATGAGCAGTTCTTC.

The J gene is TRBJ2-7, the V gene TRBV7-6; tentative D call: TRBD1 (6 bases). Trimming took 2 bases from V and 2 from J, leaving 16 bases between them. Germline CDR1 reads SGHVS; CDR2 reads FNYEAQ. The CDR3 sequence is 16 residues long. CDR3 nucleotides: TGTGCCAGCAGCTTACAGGGGCCCCCCCTAACCTACGAGCAGTACTTC. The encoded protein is CASSLQGPPLTYEQYF. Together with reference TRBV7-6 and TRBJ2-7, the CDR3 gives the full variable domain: GAGVSQSPRYKVTKRGQDVALRCDPISGHVSLYWYRQALGQGPEFLTYFNYEAQQDKSGLPNDRFSAERPEGSISTLTIQRTEQRDSAMYRCASSLQGPPLTYEQYFGPGTRLTVT.

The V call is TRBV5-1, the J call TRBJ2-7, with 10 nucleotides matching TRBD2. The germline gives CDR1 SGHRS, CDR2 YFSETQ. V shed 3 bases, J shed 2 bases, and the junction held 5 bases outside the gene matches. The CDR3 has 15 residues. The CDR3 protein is CASSYRTSGPYEQYF. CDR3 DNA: TGCGCCAGCAGCTACAGGACTAGCGGACCCTACGAGCAGTACTTC.

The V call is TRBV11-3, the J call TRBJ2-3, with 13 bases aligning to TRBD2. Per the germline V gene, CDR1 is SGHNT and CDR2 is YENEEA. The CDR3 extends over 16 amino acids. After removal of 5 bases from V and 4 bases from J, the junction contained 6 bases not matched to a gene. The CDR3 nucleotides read TGTGCCAGCAGCCCCAGGACTAGCGGGAGCGCAGATACGCAGTATTTT. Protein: CASSPRTSGSADTQYF.

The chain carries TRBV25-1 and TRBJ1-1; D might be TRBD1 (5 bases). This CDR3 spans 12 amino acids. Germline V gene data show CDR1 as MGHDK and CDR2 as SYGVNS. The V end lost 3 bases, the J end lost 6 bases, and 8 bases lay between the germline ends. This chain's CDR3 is CASSEAGPEAFF. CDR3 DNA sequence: TGTGCCAGCAGTGAGGCGGGGCCTGAAGCTTTCTTT.

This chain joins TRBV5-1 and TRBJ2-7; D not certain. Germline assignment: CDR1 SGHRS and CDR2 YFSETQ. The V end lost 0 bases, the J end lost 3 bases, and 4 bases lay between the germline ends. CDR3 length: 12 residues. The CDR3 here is CASSLGDYEQYF. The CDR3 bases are TGCGCCAGCAGCTTGGGAGACTACGAGCAGTACTTC.

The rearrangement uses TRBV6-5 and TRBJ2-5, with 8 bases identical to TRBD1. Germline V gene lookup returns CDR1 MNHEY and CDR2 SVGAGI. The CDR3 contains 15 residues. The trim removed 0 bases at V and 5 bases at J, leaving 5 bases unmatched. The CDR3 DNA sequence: TGTGCCAGCAGTTACTCTCAGGGGGCAGGGGAGACCCAGTACTTC. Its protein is CASSYSQGAGETQYF.

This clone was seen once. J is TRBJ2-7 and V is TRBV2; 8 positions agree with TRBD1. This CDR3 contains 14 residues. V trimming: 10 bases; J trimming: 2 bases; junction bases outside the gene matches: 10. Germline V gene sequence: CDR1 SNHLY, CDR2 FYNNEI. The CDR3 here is CAIHPGTGPYEQYF. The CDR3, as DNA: TGTGCCATTCACCCCGGGACAGGCCCCTACGAGCAGTACTTC.

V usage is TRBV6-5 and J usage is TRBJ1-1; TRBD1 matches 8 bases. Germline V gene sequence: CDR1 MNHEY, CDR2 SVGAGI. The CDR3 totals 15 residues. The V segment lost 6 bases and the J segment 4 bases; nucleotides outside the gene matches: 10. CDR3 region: CASSRTRGPSTEAFF. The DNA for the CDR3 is TGTGCCAGCAGCAGGACCAGGGGGCCGAGCACTGAAGCTTTCTTT.

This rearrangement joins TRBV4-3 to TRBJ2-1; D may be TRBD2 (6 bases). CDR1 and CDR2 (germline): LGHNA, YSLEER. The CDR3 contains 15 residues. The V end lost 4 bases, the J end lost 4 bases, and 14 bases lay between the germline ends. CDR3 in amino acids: CASSPYGRHYNEQFF. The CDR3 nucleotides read TGCGCCAGCAGCCCTTACGGGAGACATTACAATGAGCAGTTCTTC.

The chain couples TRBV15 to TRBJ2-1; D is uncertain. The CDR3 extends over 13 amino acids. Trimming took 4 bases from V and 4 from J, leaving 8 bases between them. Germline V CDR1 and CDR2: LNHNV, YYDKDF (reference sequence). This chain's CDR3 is CATSMGSYNEQFF. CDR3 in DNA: TGTGCCACCAGCATGGGCAGTTACAATGAGCAGTTCTTC.

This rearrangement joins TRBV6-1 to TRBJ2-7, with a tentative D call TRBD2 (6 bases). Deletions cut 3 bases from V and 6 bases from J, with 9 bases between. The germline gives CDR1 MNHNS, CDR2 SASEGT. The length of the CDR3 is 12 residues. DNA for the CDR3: TGTGCCAGCAGTGATGGAGGGGTCGAGCAGTACTTC. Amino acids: CASSDGGVEQYF.

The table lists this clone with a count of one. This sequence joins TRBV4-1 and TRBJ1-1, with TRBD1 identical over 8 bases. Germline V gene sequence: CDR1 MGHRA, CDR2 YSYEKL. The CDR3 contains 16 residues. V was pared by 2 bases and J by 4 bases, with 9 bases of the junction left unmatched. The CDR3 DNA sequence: TGCGCCAGCAGCCAACTATACAGGGGGGAGGGCACTGAAGCTTTCTTT. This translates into CASSQLYRGEGTEAFF.

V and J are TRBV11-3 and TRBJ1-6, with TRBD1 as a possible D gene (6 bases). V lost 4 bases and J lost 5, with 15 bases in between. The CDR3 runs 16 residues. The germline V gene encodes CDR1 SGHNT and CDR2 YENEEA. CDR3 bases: TGTGCCAGCAGCTCCCAACGCAGGGGTAATAATTCACCCCTCCACTTT. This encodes CASSSQRRGNNSPLHF.

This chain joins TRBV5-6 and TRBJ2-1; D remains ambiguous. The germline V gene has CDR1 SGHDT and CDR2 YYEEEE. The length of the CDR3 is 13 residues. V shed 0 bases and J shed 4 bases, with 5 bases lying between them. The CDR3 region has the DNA TGTGCCAGCAGCTTGGTACAGTACAATGAGCAGTTCTTC. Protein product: CASSLVQYNEQFF.

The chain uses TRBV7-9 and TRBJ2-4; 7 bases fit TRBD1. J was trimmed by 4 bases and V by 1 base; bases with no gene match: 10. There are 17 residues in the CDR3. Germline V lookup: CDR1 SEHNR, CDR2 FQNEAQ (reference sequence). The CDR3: CASSLVASGTDKNIQYF. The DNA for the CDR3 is TGTGCCAGCAGCTTAGTCGCGAGTGGGACAGATAAAAACATTCAGTACTTC.

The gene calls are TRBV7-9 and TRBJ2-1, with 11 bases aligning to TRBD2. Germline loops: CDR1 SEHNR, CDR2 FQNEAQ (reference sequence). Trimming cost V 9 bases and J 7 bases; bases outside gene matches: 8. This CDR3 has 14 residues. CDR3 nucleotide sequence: TGTGCCAGTTTAGCGGGAGGGTTTCGGAATGAGCAGTTCTTC. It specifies CASLAGGFRNEQFF.

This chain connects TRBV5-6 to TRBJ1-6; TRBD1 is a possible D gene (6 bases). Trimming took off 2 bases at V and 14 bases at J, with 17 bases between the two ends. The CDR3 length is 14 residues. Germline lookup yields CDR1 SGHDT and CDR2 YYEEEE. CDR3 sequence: CASSFLQGRGTLHF. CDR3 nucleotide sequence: TGTGCCAGCAGCTTTCTTCAGGGAAGGGGGACCCTCCACTTT.

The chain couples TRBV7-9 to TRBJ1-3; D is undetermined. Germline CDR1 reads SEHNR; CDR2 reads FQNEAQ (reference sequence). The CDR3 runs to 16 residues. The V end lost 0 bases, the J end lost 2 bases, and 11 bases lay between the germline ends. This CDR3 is CASSLAAGSAGNTIYF. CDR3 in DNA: TGTGCCAGCAGCTTAGCGGCGGGGTCGGCTGGAAACACCATATATTTT.

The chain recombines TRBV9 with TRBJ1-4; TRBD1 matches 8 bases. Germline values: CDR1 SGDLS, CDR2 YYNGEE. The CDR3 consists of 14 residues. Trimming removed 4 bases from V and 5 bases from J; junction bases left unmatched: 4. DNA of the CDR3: TGTGCCAGCAGCAAGGACAGGGAGAATGAAAAACTGTTTTTT. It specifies CASSKDRENEKLFF.

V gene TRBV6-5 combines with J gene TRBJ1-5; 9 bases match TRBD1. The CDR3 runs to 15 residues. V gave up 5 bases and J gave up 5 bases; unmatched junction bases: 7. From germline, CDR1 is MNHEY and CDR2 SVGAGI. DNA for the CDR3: TGTGCCAGCAGTCCCGACAGGGGGACCGATCAGCCCCAGCATTTT. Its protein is CASSPDRGTDQPQHF.